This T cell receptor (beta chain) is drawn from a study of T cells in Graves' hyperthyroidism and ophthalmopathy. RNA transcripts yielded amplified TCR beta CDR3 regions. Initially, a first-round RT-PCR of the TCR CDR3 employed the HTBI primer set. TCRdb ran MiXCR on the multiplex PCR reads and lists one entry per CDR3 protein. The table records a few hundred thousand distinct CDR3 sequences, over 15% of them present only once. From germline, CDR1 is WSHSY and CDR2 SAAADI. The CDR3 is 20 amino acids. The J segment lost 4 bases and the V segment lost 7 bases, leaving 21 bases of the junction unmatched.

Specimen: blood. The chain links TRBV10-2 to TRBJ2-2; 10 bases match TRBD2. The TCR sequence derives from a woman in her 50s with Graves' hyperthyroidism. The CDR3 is CASTSGGSGGTSSGTGELFF. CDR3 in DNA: TGCGCCAGCACCTCCGGGGGTAGCGGGGGGACCTCTTCTGGCACCGGGGAGCTGTTTTTT.